These T cell receptor beta chains were read from a single sample in a study of cytomegalovirus exposure and HLA in healthy donors. The assay was immunoSEQ multiplex PCR, and TCRdb's table has in-frame clones only and misses some. The data hold around 120,000 clones, with approximately 80% observed a single time. Material for sequencing was PBMCs. These receptors were collected from a man younger than 40 in good health and CMV-seronegative. Both conserved end residues are trimmed from each CDR3. Each record gives: CDR3 length, V gene, J gene, clone size, CDR3 protein. The size entry is marked missing in some rows and otherwise reads once, few, many or a size class.

cdr3_length: 12; v_call: TRBV28; j_call: TRBJ2-7; clone_size: .; cdr3_aa: ASNRQGAPYEQY
cdr3_length: 13; v_call: TRBV10-3; j_call: TRBJ2-2; clone_size: .; cdr3_aa: AISFDRGLAGELF
cdr3_length: 10; v_call: TRBV18; j_call: TRBJ2-1; clone_size: few; cdr3_aa: ASSPDRREVL
cdr3_length: 13; v_call: TRBV5-4; j_call: TRBJ2-3; clone_size: .; cdr3_aa: ASSPTGTATDTQY
cdr3_length: 12; v_call: TRBV19; j_call: TRBJ2-7; clone_size: once; cdr3_aa: ASQVGGGPGEQY
cdr3_length: 12; v_call: TRBV7-9; j_call: TRBJ2-7; clone_size: .; cdr3_aa: ASSLALQNYEQY
cdr3_length: 13; v_call: TRBV7-9; j_call: TRBJ2-1; clone_size: once; cdr3_aa: ASSSGLAGVNEQF
cdr3_length: 17; v_call: TRBV7-2; j_call: TRBJ1-2; clone_size: .; cdr3_aa: ASPKDVSRENFANYGYT
cdr3_length: 15; v_call: TRBV5-1; j_call: TRBJ2-2; clone_size: .; cdr3_aa: ASSLLARLAGNGELF
cdr3_length: 13; v_call: TRBV6-6; j_call: TRBJ2-7; clone_size: few; cdr3_aa: ASSSQRGSLGEQY
cdr3_length: 15; v_call: TRBV12-5; j_call: TRBJ2-3; clone_size: few; cdr3_aa: ASGLDLGVASTDTQY
cdr3_length: 13; v_call: TRBV6-6; j_call: TRBJ1-1; clone_size: .; cdr3_aa: ASSSFTGFERKAF
cdr3_length: 10; v_call: TRBV10-1; j_call: TRBJ2-2; clone_size: .; cdr3_aa: ASQGLTGELF
cdr3_length: 13; v_call: TRBV27; j_call: TRBJ2-7; clone_size: .; cdr3_aa: ASSPNQGLPYEQY
cdr3_length: 15; v_call: TRBV11-2; j_call: TRBJ2-2; clone_size: .; cdr3_aa: ASSLLFWQQNTGELF
cdr3_length: 10; v_call: TRBV7-8; j_call: TRBJ1-5; clone_size: .; cdr3_aa: ASSRGDQPQH
cdr3_length: 10; v_call: TRBV7-2; j_call: TRBJ2-7; clone_size: .; cdr3_aa: ASSTDSYEQY
cdr3_length: 13; v_call: TRBV19; j_call: TRBJ2-7; clone_size: once; cdr3_aa: ASSTTPGGGYEQY
cdr3_length: 13; v_call: TRBV28; j_call: TRBJ2-7; clone_size: .; cdr3_aa: ASTPGLAGTYEQY
cdr3_length: 9; v_call: TRBV29-1; j_call: .; clone_size: .; cdr3_aa: SVERHNEQY